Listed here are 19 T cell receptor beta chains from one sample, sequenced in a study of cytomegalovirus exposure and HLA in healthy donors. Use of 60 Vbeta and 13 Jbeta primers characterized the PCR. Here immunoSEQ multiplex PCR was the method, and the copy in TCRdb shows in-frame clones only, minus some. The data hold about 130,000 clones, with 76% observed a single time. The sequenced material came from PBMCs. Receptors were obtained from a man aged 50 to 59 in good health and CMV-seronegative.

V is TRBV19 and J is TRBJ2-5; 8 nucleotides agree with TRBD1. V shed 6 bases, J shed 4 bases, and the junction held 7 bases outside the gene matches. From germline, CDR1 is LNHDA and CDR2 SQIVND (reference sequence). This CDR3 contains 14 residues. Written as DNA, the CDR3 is TGTGCCAGTAGACAGACAGGGGTGGTAGAGACCCAGTACTTC. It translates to CASRQTGVVETQYF.

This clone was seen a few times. In DNA, the CDR3 is TGTGCCAGCAGCCTTGGTTGGGCCCAAGAGACCCAGTACTTC. Encoded protein: CASSLGWAQETQYF. The chain has TRBV5-4 and TRBJ2-5, with D unclear. This CDR3 is 14 amino acids long. With 4 bases removed from V and 1 base from J, the gap between germline ends came to 11 bases. From germline, CDR1 is SGHNT and CDR2 YYREEE (reference sequence).

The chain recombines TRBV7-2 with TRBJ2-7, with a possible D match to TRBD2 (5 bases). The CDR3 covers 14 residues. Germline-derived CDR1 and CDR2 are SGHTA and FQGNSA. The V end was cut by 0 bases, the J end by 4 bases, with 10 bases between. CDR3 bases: TGTGCCAGCAGCTTAGCAGGGAGTGGGTACGAGCAGTACGTC. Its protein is CASSLAGSGYEQYV.

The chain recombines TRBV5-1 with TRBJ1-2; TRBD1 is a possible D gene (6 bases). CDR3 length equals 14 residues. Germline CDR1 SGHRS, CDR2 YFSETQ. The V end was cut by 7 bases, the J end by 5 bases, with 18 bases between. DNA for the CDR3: TGCGCCAGCCAGCTTGCGGCAGGGGAATATGGCTACACCTTC. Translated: CASQLAAGEYGYTF.

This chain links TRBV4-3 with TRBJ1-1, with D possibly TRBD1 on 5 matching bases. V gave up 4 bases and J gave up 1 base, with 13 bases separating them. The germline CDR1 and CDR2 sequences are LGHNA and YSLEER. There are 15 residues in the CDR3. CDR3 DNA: TGCGCCAGCAGCCTGATCGGCAGGGCGAACACTGAAGCTTTCTTT. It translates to CASSLIGRANTEAFF.

The CDR3 DNA is TGTGCCACCAGCAGAGCAGGACAGGGGGCTTACAATGAGCAGTTCTTC. Amino acids: CATSRAGQGAYNEQFF. The genes are TRBV15 and TRBJ2-1; 11 bases fit TRBD1. This CDR3 is 16 amino acids long. CDR1 is LNHNV and CDR2 is YYDKDF in the germline V gene (reference sequence). J was trimmed by 4 bases and V by 1 base; bases with no gene match: 3.

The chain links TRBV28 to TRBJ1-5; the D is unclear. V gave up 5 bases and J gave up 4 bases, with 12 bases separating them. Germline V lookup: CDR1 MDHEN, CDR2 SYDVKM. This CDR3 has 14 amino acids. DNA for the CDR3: TGTGCCAGCAGTCCACCCGGGGTAAATCAGCCCCAGCATTTT. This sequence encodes CASSPPGVNQPQHF.

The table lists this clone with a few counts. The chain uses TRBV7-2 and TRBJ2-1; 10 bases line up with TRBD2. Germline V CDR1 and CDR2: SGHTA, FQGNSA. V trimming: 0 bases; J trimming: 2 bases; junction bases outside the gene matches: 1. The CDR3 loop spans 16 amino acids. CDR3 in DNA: TGTGCCAGCAGCTTAGCAAGCGGGGGGGCCTACAATGAGCAGTTCTTC. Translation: CASSLASGGAYNEQFF.

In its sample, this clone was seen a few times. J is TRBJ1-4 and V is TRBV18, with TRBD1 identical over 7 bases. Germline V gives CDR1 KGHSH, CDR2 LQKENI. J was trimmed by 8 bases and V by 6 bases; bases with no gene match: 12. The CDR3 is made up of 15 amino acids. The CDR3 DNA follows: TGTGCCAGCTCCTACCTCCGGGACAGCGGGGAAAAACTGTTTTTT. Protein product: CASSYLRDSGEKLFF.

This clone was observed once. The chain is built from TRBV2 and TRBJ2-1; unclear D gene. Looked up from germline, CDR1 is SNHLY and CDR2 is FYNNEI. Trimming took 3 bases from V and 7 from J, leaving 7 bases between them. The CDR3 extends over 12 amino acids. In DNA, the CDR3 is TGTGCCAGCAGTGAGGGCTGGAATGAGCAGTTCTTC. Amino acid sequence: CASSEGWNEQFF.

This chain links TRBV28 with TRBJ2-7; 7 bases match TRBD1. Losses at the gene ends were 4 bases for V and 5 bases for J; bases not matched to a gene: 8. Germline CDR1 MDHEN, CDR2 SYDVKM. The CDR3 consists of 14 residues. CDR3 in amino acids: CASSSGGARHEQYV. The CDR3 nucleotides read TGTGCCAGCAGTTCAGGGGGAGCAAGGCACGAGCAGTACGTC.

The CDR3 nucleotides read TGTGCCAGCAGGGGGACTAGCGCGACCTACGAGCAGTACTTC. Translation gives CASRGTSATYEQYF. This rearrangement joins TRBV2 to TRBJ2-7, with 10 nucleotides matching TRBD2. This CDR3 region has 14 residues. The V gene end was trimmed by 6 bases and the J gene end by 2 bases; junction bases not matched to a gene: 4. Germline V CDR1 and CDR2: SNHLY, FYNNEI.

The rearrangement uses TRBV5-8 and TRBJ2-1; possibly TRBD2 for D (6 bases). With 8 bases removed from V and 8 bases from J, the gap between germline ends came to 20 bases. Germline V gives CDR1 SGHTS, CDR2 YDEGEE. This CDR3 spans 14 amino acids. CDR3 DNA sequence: TGTGCCAGTACGAGACTAGTATCCTCAGATGAGCAGTTCTTC. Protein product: CASTRLVSSDEQFF. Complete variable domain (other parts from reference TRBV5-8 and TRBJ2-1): EAGVTQSPTHLIKTRGQQATLRCSPISGHTSVYWYQQALGLGLQFLLWYDEGEERNRGNFPPRFSGRQFPNYSSELNVNALELEDSALYLCASTRLVSSDEQFFGPGTRLTVL.

The CDR3 reads CASSTGQGLNEQFF. CDR3 bases: TGCGCCAGCAGCACGGGACAGGGGTTGAATGAGCAGTTCTTC. The chain employs TRBV5-1 and TRBJ2-1, with 10 bases lining up with TRBD1. The CDR3 length is 14 residues. Losses at the gene ends were 4 bases for V and 7 bases for J; bases not matched to a gene: 5. Germline V gene data show CDR1 as SGHRS and CDR2 as YFSETQ.

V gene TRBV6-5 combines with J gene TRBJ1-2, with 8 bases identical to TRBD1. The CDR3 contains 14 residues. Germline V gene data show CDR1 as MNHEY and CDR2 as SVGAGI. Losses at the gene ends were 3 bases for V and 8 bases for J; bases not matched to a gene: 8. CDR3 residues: CASSYLDRDVGYTF. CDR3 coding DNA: TGTGCCAGCAGTTATTTGGACAGGGATGTCGGCTACACCTTC.

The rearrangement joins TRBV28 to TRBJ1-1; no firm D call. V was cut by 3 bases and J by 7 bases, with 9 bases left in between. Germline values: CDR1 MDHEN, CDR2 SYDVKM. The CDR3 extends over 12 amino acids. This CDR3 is CASSFITGEAFF. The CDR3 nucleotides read TGTGCCAGCAGTTTTATAACCGGTGAAGCTTTCTTT.

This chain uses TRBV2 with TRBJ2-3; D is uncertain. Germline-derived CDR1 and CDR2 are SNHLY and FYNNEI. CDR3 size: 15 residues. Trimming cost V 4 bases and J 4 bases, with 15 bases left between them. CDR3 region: CASSGGGLGADTQYF. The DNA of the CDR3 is TGTGCCAGCAGTGGAGGCGGCTTGGGTGCAGATACGCAGTATTTT.

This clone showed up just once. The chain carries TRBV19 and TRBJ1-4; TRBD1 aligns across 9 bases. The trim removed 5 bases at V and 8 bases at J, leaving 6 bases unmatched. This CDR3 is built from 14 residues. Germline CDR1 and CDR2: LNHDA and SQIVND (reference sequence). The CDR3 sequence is CASSVDRGDEKLFF. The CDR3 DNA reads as TGTGCCAGTAGTGTGGACAGGGGCGACGAAAAACTGTTTTTT.

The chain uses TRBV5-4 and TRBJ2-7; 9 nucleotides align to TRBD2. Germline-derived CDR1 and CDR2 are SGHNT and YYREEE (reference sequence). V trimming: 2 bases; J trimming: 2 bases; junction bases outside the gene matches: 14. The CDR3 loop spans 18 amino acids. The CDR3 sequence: CASSFGAGGPGIAYEQYV. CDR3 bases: TGTGCCAGCAGCTTTGGGGCGGGGGGGCCGGGAATCGCCTACGAGCAGTACGTC.